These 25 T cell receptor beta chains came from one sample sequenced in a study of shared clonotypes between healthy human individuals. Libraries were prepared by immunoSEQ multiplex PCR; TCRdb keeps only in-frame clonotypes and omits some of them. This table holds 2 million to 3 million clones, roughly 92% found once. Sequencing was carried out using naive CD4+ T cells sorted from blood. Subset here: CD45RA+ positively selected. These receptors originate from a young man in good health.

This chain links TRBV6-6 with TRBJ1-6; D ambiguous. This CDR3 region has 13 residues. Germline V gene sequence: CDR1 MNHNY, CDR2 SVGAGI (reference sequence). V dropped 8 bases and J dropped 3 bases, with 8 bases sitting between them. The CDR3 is CASLHIYNSPLHF. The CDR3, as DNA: TGTGCCAGCTTACATATCTATAATTCACCCCTCCACTTT.

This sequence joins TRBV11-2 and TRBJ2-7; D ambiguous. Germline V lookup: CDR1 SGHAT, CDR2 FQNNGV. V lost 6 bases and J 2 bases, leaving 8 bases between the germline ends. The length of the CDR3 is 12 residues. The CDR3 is CASRLTTYEQYF. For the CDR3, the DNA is TGTGCCAGCAGGCTGACGACCTACGAGCAGTACTTC.

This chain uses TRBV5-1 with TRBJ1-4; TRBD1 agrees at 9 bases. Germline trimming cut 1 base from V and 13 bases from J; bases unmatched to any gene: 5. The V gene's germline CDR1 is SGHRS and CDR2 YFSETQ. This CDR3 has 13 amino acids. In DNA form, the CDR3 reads TGCGCCAGCAGCTTGTCAGTGGGACAGGGACTGTTTTTT. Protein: CASSLSVGQGLFF.

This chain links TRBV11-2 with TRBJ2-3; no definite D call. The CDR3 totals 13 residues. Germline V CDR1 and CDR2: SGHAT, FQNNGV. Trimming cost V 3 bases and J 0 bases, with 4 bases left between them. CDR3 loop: CASSFGSTDTQYF. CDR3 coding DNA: TGTGCCAGCAGCTTCGGCAGCACAGATACGCAGTATTTT.

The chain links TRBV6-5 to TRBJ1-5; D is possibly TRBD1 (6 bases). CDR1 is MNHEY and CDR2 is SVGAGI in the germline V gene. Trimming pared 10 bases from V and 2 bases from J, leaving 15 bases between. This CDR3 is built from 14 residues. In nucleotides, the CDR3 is TGTGCCACCTCGTCGGCAGGGGGCAATCAGCCCCAGCATTTT. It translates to CATSSAGGNQPQHF.

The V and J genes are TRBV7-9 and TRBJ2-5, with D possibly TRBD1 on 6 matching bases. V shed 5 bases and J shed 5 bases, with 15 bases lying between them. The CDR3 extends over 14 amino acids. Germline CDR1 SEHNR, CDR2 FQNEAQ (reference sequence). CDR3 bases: TGTGCCAGCAGCCGAGAACAGGGTCGGGAGACCCAGTACTTC. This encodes CASSREQGRETQYF.

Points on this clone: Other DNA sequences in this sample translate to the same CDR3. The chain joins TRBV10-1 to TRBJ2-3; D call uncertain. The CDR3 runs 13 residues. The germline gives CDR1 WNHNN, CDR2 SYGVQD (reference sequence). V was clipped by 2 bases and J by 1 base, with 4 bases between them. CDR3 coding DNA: TGCGCCAGCAGTGAGGACGGCACAGATACGCAGTATTTT. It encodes CASSEDGTDTQYF.

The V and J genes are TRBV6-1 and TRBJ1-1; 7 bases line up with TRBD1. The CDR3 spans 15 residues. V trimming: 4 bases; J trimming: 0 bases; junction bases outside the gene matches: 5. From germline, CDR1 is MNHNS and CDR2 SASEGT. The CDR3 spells CASSVEGQLNTEAFF. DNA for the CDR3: TGTGCCAGCAGTGTAGAGGGACAGCTGAACACTGAAGCTTTCTTT.

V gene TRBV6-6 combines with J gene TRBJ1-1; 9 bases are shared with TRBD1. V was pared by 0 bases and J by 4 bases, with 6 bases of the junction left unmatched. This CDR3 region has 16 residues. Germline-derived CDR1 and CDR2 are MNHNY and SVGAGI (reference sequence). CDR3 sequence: CASSYSGTGSGTEAFF. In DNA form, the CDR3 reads TGTGCCAGCAGTTACTCGGGGACAGGGTCGGGCACTGAAGCTTTCTTT.

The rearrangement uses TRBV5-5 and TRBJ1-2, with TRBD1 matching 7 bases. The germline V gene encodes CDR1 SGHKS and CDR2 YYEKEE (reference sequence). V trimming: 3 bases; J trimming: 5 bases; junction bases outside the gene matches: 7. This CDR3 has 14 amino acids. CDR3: CASSSGQLRYGYTF. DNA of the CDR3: TGTGCCAGCAGCTCGGGACAGCTAAGATATGGCTACACCTTC.

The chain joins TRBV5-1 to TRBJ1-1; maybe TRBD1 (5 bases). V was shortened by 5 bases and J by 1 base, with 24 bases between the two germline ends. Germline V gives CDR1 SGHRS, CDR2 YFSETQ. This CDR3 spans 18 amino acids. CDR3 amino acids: CASRIGGGQGLRNTEAFF. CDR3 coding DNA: TGCGCCAGCAGGATTGGAGGTGGGCAGGGCCTACGGAACACTGAAGCTTTCTTT.

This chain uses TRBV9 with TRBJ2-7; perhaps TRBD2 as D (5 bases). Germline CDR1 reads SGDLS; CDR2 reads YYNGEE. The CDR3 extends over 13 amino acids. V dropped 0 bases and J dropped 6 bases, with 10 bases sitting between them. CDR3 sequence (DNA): TGTGCCAGCAGCGTAGATGAGGGAACCGAGCAGTACTTC. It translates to CASSVDEGTEQYF.

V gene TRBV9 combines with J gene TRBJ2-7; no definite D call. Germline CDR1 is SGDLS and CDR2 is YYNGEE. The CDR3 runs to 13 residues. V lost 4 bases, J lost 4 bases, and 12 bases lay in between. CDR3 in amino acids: CASSLQPFYEQYF. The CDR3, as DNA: TGTGCCAGCAGCCTCCAACCCTTTTACGAGCAGTACTTC.

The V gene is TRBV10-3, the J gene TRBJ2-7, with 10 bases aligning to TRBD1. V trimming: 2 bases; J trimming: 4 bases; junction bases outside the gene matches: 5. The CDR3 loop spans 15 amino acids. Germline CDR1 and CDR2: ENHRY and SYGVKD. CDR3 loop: CAISERRDRGYEQYF. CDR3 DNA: TGTGCCATCAGTGAGCGCCGGGACAGGGGATACGAGCAGTACTTC.

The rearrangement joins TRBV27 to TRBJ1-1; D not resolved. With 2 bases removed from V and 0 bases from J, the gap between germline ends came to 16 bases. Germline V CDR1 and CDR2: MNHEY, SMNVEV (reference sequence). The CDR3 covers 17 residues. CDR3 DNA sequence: TGTGCCAGCAGTTTAACCGGGTGGCAGTCCCTGAACACTGAAGCTTTCTTT. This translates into CASSLTGWQSLNTEAFF.

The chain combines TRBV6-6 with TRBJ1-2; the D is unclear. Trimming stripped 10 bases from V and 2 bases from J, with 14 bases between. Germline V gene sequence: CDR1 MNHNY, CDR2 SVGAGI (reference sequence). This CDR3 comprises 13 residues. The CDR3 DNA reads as TGTGCCACCGAATATTATGGGAACTATGGCTACACCTTC. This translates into CATEYYGNYGYTF.

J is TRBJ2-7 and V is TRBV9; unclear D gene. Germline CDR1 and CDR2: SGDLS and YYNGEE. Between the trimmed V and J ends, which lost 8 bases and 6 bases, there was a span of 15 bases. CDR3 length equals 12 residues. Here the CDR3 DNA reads TGTGCCAGACAGAGAAGCCGGGTCGAGCAGTACTTC. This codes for CARQRSRVEQYF.

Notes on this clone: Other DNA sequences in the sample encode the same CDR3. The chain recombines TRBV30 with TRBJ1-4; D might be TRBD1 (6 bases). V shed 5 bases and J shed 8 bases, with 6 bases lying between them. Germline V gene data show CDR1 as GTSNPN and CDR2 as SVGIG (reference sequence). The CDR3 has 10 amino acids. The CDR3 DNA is TGTGCCTGGGGGGGCGAAAAACTGTTTTTT. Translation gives CAWGGEKLFF.

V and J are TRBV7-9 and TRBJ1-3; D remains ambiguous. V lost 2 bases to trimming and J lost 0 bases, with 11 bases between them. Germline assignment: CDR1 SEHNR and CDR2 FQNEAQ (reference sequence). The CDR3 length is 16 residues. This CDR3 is CASSLWAGPSGNTIYF. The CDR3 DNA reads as TGTGCCAGCAGCTTATGGGCAGGACCCTCTGGAAACACCATATATTTT. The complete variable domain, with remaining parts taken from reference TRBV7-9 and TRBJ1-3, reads DTGVSQNPRHKITKRGQNVTFRCDPISEHNRLYWYRQTLGQGPEFLTYFQNEAQLEKSRLLSDRFSAERPKGSFSTLEIQRTEQGDSAMYLCASSLWAGPSGNTIYFGEGSWLTVV.

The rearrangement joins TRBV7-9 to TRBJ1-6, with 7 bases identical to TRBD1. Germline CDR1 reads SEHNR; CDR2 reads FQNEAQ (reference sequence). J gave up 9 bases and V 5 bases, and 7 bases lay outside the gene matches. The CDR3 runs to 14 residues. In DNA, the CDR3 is TGTGCCAGCAGCGTGGGACAGATAATTTCACCCCTCCACTTT. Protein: CASSVGQIISPLHF.

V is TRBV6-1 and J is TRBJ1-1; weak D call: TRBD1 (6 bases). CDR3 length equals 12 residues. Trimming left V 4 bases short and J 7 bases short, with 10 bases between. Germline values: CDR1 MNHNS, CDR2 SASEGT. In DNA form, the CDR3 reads TGTGCCAGCAGTGGACAGGATGGTGAAGCTTTCTTT. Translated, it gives CASSGQDGEAFF.

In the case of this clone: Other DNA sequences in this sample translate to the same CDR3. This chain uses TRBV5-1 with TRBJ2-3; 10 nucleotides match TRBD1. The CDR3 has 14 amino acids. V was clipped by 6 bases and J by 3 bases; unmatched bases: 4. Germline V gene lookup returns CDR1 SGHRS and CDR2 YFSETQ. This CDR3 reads CASTRTGGTDTQYF. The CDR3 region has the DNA TGCGCCAGCACGCGGACAGGGGGGACAGATACGCAGTATTTT.

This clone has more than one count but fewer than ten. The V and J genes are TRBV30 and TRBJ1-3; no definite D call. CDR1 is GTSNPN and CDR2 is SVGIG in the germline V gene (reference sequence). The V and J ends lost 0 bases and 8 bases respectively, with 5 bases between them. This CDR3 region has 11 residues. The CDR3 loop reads CAWSVVYTIYF. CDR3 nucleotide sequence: TGTGCCTGGAGTGTGGTCTACACCATATATTTT. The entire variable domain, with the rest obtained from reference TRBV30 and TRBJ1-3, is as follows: SQTIHQWPATLVQPVGSPLSLECTVEGTSNPNLYWYRQAAGRGLQLLFYSVGIGQISSEVPQNLSASRPQDRQFILSSKKLLLSDSGFYLCAWSVVYTIYFGEGSWLTVV.

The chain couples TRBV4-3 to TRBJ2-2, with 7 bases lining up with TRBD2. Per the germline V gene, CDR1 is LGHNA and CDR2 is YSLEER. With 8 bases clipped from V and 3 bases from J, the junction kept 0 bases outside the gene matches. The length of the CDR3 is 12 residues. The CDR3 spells CASRGDTGELFF. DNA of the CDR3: TGCGCCAGCCGGGGGGACACCGGGGAGCTGTTTTTT.

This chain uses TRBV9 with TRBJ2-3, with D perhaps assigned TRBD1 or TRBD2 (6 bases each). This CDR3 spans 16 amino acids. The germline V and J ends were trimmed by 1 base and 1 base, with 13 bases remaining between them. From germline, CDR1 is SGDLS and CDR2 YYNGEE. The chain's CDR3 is CASSVTPRGGTDTQYF. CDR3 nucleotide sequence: TGTGCCAGCAGCGTAACCCCAAGGGGGGGCACAGATACGCAGTATTTT. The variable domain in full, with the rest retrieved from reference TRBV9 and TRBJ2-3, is DSGVTQTPKHLITATGQRVTLRCSPRSGDLSVYWYQQSLDQGLQFLIQYYNGEERAKGNILERFSAQQFPDLHSELNLSSLELGDSALYFCASSVTPRGGTDTQYFGPGTRLTVL.